The sequence of this T cell receptor (beta chain) was determined in a study of response to subunit inactivated influenza vaccine. This clonotype was counted a few times. No antigen is known for it. One entry per CDR3 protein results from TCRdb running MiXCR on the RT-PCR reads. The sample yields roughly 760,000 distinct CDR3 sequences, less than 25% seen once. Findings and caveats of the study: It was the authors' suggestion that each seasonal influenza vaccination recruits few new T cells.

This CDR3 has 15 residues. Germline CDR1 is SQVTM and CDR2 is ANQGSEA. The trim removed 6 bases at V and 1 base at J, leaving 10 bases unmatched. Sequenced material: PBMCs from blood, taken 5 days after vaccination. The V gene is TRBV29-1, the J gene TRBJ2-5; 8 bases match TRBD1. This TCR was recovered from a man aged 45-60 years who received an inactivated influenza vaccine. The CDR3 sequence is CSVERVDRVQETQYF. Here the CDR3 DNA reads TGCAGCGTGGAAAGGGTGGACAGGGTCCAAGAGACCCAGTACTTC.